This T cell receptor beta chain was captured in a study of blood T cell repertoires in COVID-19. Background on the study: Acute-phase and convalescent COVID-19 samples originated in the United States, Italy and Spain.

Original processing notes: Amplification from reference gene primers served as the basis for estimated nucleated cell counts. TCRdb's copy holds only in-frame clones and misses some; the assay was immunoSEQ multiplex PCR. V, J and clone size are taken as reported in that table, and D and trimming were inferred from the DNA itself. Here the sample spans about 300,000 clones, around 85% being singletons. CDR3 length equals 15 residues. Germline V gene data show CDR1 as GTSNPN and CDR2 as SVGIG (reference sequence). Losses at the gene ends were 6 bases for V and 3 bases for J; bases not matched to a gene: 9. Residents of 24 US areas, aged about 18 to 95 years, made up the participants. Cohort 3 donors counted as recovered after two negative PCRs, clearance, or resolved symptoms.

The clonotype comes from a woman between 50 and 59 years old who had recovered from COVID-19. The V call is TRBV30, the J call TRBJ2-1, with TRBD2 matching over 9 bases. Source material: PBMCs or T cells enriched from blood (not recorded which). The CDR3: CACSGVLAGYNEQFF. In DNA form, the CDR3 reads TGTGCCTGTTCGGGGGTACTAGCGGGCTACAATGAGCAGTTCTTC.